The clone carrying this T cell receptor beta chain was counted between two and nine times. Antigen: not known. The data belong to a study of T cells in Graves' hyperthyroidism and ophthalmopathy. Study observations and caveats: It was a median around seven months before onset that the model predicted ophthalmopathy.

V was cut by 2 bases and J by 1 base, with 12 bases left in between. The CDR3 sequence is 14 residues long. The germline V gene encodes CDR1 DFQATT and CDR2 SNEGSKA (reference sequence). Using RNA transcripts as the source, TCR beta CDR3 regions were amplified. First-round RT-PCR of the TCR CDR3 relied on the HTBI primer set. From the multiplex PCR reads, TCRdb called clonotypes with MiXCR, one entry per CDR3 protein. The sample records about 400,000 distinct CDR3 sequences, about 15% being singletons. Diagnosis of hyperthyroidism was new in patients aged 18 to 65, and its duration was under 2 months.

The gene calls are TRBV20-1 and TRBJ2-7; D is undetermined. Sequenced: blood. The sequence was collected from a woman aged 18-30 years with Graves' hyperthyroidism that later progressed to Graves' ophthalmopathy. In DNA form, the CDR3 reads TGCAGTGCTAGATACCCAGGCCTATCCTACGAGCAGTACTTC. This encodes CSARYPGLSYEQYF.